This TCR beta chain was captured in a study of T cell responses to AZD1222 COVID-19 vaccine. Using immunoSEQ multiplex PCR, the repertoire was profiled, and TCRdb retains in-frame clones only, with some absent. Of about 150,000 clones in the sample, around 90% are singletons; the top ten hold around 1.3%. The junction had 2 bases not matched to a gene; V was cut back by 5 bases and J by 3 bases. Germline V gene data show CDR1 as LNHDA and CDR2 as SQIVND (reference sequence). CDR3 size: 13 residues. The receptor's source is an adult in good health. Sequenced material: peripheral blood, taken on day 0 of AZD1222 vaccination. V gene TRBV19 combines with J gene TRBJ1-1; 8 bases are shared with TRBD1. CDR3 residues: CASSLQGDTEAFF. CDR3 bases: TGTGCCAGTAGTTTACAGGGGGACACTGAAGCTTTCTTT.